The next 11 T cell receptor beta chains were all read from a single sample in a study of shared clonotypes between healthy human individuals. Clones were sequenced by immunoSEQ multiplex PCR, and TCRdb holds only the in-frame ones, with some missing. This table holds 950,000 to 1,100,000 clones, about 70% found once. Sequencing was performed on memory CD4+ T cells sorted from blood. The sample's subset: CD45RA-negative fraction. These receptors were collected from a man aged 18 to 30 in good health.

The rearrangement joins TRBV2 to TRBJ2-1, with TRBD2 as a possible D gene (6 bases). V was clipped by 6 bases and J by 9 bases, with 15 bases between them. This CDR3 spans 13 amino acids. The germline V gene encodes CDR1 SNHLY and CDR2 FYNNEI. CDR3 in DNA: TGTGCCAGCAGCCCGGGACTCTCGGGTGAGCAGTTCTTC. It yields the protein CASSPGLSGEQFF. The whole variable domain, filled in from reference TRBV2 and TRBJ2-1, reads EPEVTQTPSHQVTQMGQEVILRCVPISNHLYFYWYRQILGQKVEFLVSFYNNEISEKSEIFDDQFSVERPDGSNFTLKIRSTKLEDSAMYFCASSPGLSGEQFFGPGTRLTVL.

In regard to this clone: The sample holds other DNA sequences that translate to the same CDR3. The chain recombines TRBV7-8 with TRBJ2-5, with D possibly called TRBD1 or TRBD2 (5 bases each). Per germline, CDR1 SGHVS and CDR2 FQNEAQ. This CDR3 is built from 12 residues. V lost 3 bases and J lost 5, with 7 bases in between. This CDR3 reads CASSLGVETQYF. DNA for the CDR3: TGTGCCAGCAGCTTGGGGGTGGAGACCCAGTACTTC. The full variable domain, completed using reference TRBV7-8 and TRBJ2-5, is GAGVSQSPRYKVAKRGQDVALRCDPISGHVSLFWYQQALGQGPEFLTYFQNEAQLDKSGLPSDRFFAERPEGSVSTLKIQRTQQEDSAVYLCASSLGVETQYFGPGTRLLVL.

The chain employs TRBV27 and TRBJ2-7; 12 bases are a match to TRBD1. The germline V gene has CDR1 MNHEY and CDR2 SMNVEV (reference sequence). The CDR3 totals 14 residues. The trim removed 6 bases at V and 2 bases at J, leaving 2 bases unmatched. The CDR3: CASSGTGGAYEQYF. The CDR3 nucleotides are TGTGCCAGCAGCGGGACAGGGGGCGCCTACGAGCAGTACTTC.

The V and J genes are TRBV6-1 and TRBJ2-1; tentative D call: TRBD2 (6 bases). This CDR3 is built from 13 residues. The germline V and J ends were trimmed by 7 bases and 9 bases, with 16 bases remaining between them. CDR1 and CDR2 from the germline V gene are MNHNS and SASEGT. In nucleotides, the CDR3 is TGTGCCAGCACTGGACTACTTAATGGTGAGCAGTTCTTC. Translation: CASTGLLNGEQFF.

The V call is TRBV6-1, the J call TRBJ2-2, with TRBD1 matching 8 bases. This CDR3 is 15 amino acids long. Germline V lookup: CDR1 MNHNS, CDR2 SASEGT. The V segment lost 6 bases and the J segment 6 bases; nucleotides outside the gene matches: 9. The CDR3 loop reads CASRPRTGSAGELFF. In DNA form, the CDR3 reads TGTGCCAGCAGACCACGGACAGGGAGCGCCGGGGAGCTGTTTTTT.

J is TRBJ2-3 and V is TRBV7-3, with D perhaps matching TRBD1 or TRBD2 (7 bases each). The CDR3 consists of 16 residues. Germline V lookup: CDR1 SGHTA, CDR2 FQGTGA. Trimming left V 0 bases short and J 1 base short, with 11 bases between. The CDR3 DNA reads TGTGCCAGCAGCTTAACCGGGGGGACAGGCACAGATACGCAGTATTTT. This gives the protein CASSLTGGTGTDTQYF.

This sequence joins TRBV7-2 and TRBJ1-2; perhaps TRBD1 as D (6 bases). Per the germline V gene, CDR1 is SGHTA and CDR2 is FQGNSA. The V end lost 5 bases, the J end lost 1 base, and 11 bases lay between the germline ends. This CDR3 has 14 amino acids. The CDR3 sequence: CASSPGQNNYGYTF. CDR3 nucleotides: TGTGCCAGCAGCCCCGGACAGAATAACTATGGCTACACCTTC. The complete variable domain, with remaining parts taken from reference TRBV7-2 and TRBJ1-2, reads GAGVSQSPSNKVTEKGKDVELRCDPISGHTALYWYRQSLGQGLEFLIYFQGNSAPDKSGLPSDRFSAERTGGSVSTLTIQRTQQEDSAVYLCASSPGQNNYGYTFGSGTRLTVV.

V usage is TRBV6-4 and J usage is TRBJ1-2, with unresolved D. V dropped 0 bases and J dropped 4 bases, with 6 bases sitting between them. CDR3 length equals 13 residues. Germline CDR1 reads MRHNA; CDR2 reads SNTAGT. The CDR3 region has the DNA TGTGCCAGCAGTGACTCTCCAGGCTATGGCTACACCTTC. Translated: CASSDSPGYGYTF.

As for this clone: This same CDR3 is encoded by further DNA sequences in the sample. The chain joins TRBV30 to TRBJ2-6; D unclear. This CDR3 spans 12 amino acids. CDR1 is GTSNPN, CDR2 SVGIG, per germline (reference sequence). V was pared by 4 bases and J by 4 bases, with 5 bases between. CDR3 sequence: CAWKAGANVLTF. The CDR3, as DNA: TGTGCCTGGAAAGCCGGGGCCAACGTCCTGACTTTC. Drawing the rest from reference TRBV30 and TRBJ2-6, the complete variable domain is SQTIHQWPATLVQPVGSPLSLECTVEGTSNPNLYWYRQAAGRGLQLLFYSVGIGQISSEVPQNLSASRPQDRQFILSSKKLLLSDSGFYLCAWKAGANVLTFGAGSRLTVL.

Regarding this clone: This sample also contains other DNA sequences that code for the same CDR3. J is TRBJ1-2 and V is TRBV18; 7 positions match TRBD1. The CDR3 length is 13 residues. The V gene's germline CDR1 is KGHSH and CDR2 LQKENI. Germline trimming cut 6 bases from V and 3 bases from J; bases unmatched to any gene: 4. CDR3 in amino acids: CASSSGTDYGYTF. Written as DNA, the CDR3 is TGTGCCAGCTCCTCCGGGACAGACTATGGCTACACCTTC.

V usage is TRBV7-9 and J usage is TRBJ1-4; D remains unclear. Trimming took off 5 bases at V and 4 bases at J, with 8 bases between the two ends. This CDR3 is built from 13 residues. Germline assignment: CDR1 SEHNR and CDR2 FQNEAQ (reference sequence). The CDR3 nucleotides are TGTGCCAGCAGCCGAGGACTTAATGAAAAACTGTTTTTT. It specifies CASSRGLNEKLFF.